A single sample is the source of the 13 T cell receptor beta chains below, sequenced in a study of blood T cell repertoires in COVID-19. Assay used: immunoSEQ multiplex PCR; TCRdb lists only in-frame clones, some missing. The sample has about 68,000 clones; 75% to 95% are singletons. Sequenced sample: peripheral blood. Receptors originate from a man aged 40-55 years with COVID-19, enrolled during active disease.

In its sample, this clone was seen once. V gene TRBV28 combines with J gene TRBJ2-7, with a weak D call TRBD1 (6 bases). Germline values: CDR1 MDHEN, CDR2 SYDVKM. This CDR3 has 16 residues. Trimming left V 2 bases short and J 6 bases short, with 20 bases between. The CDR3 DNA reads TGTGCCAGCAGTTTACCCCCCCGACAGGCCGGTGGCGAGCAGTACTTC. It yields the protein CASSLPPRQAGGEQYF.

This chain joins TRBV3-1 (or the pseudogene TRBV3-2) and TRBJ1-1; 8 bases agree with TRBD1. The CDR3 totals 14 residues. CDR1 and CDR2 (germline): LGHDT, YNNKEL (reference sequence). Trimming at V came to 0 bases and at J to 3 bases, leaving 0 bases not matched to a gene. This CDR3 is CASSQETGDTEAFF. The CDR3 bases are TGTGCCAGCAGCCAAGAGACAGGGGACACTGAAGCTTTCTTT.

This sequence joins TRBV4-1 and TRBJ2-3; 8 nucleotides line up with TRBD2. Trimming took 0 bases from V and 3 from J; bases not matched to a gene: 5. This CDR3 comprises 16 residues. Germline CDR1 MGHRA, CDR2 YSYEKL. CDR3 sequence: CASSQDRGTRTDTQYF. As DNA, the CDR3 is TGCGCCAGCAGCCAAGATCGGGGGACTAGAACAGATACGCAGTATTTT.

V gene TRBV30 combines with J gene TRBJ2-7; a weak D match, TRBD1 (8 bases). Trimming stripped 3 bases from V and 8 bases from J, with 11 bases between. The CDR3 contains 11 residues. CDR1 and CDR2 (germline): GTSNPN, SVGIG (reference sequence). CDR3 residues: CAWRQGGKQYF. The CDR3 DNA is TGTGCCTGGAGACAGGGGGGGAAGCAGTACTTC.

V gene TRBV19 combines with J gene TRBJ1-3; 8 nucleotides line up with TRBD1. V lost 7 bases and J lost 9; bases outside the gene matches: 14. CDR3 length: 15 amino acids. From germline, CDR1 is LNHDA and CDR2 SQIVND (reference sequence). The CDR3 sequence is CASTSQGAAGFTIYF. CDR3 bases: TGTGCCAGTACCTCCCAGGGGGCAGCGGGATTCACCATATATTTT.

The chain links TRBV6-2 or TRBV6-3 to TRBJ2-7; D is undetermined. V was trimmed by 0 bases and J by 1 base, leaving 7 bases between them. The germline V gene has CDR1 MNHEY and CDR2 SVGEGT. The CDR3 has 14 amino acids. The CDR3 protein is CASSYSYQSYEQYF. The DNA of the CDR3 is TGTGCCAGCAGTTACTCTTACCAGTCCTACGAGCAGTACTTC.

V gene TRBV11-2 combines with J gene TRBJ1-2, with D possibly matching TRBD1 (5 bases). The CDR3 runs to 13 residues. Germline V gene sequence: CDR1 SGHAT, CDR2 FQNNGV. Trimming pared 3 bases from V and 8 bases from J, leaving 13 bases between. The CDR3: CASSFGQGTGYTF. The CDR3, as DNA: TGTGCCAGCAGCTTCGGGCAGGGAACCGGCTACACCTTC.

This sequence joins TRBV9 and TRBJ2-3; unclear D gene. The CDR3 runs 12 residues. V was pared by 4 bases and J by 2 bases, with 5 bases between. Germline V gene data show CDR1 as SGDLS and CDR2 as YYNGEE. The CDR3 sequence: CASSSYTDTQYF. In nucleotides, the CDR3 is TGTGCCAGCAGCTCCTACACAGATACGCAGTATTTT.

A single count supports this clone. The genes are TRBV5-1 and TRBJ2-5; 7 nucleotides align to TRBD1. CDR1 is SGHRS, CDR2 YFSETQ, per germline. The CDR3 has 15 residues. V lost 3 bases, J lost 3 bases, and 8 bases stayed unmatched. The CDR3: CASSSGQAREETQYF. The DNA of the CDR3 is TGCGCCAGCAGCTCTGGACAGGCTCGGGAAGAGACCCAGTACTTC.

The chain is built from TRBV5-5 and TRBJ2-7; D might be TRBD1 (6 bases). Trimming cost V 6 bases and J 1 base, with 11 bases left between them. Per germline, CDR1 SGHKS and CDR2 YYEKEE (reference sequence). This CDR3 comprises 13 residues. CDR3 in amino acids: CASNYRASYEQYF. DNA of the CDR3: TGTGCCAGCAACTACAGGGCTTCCTACGAGCAGTACTTC. Together with reference TRBV5-5 and TRBJ2-7, the CDR3 gives the full variable domain: DAGVTQSPTHLIKTRGQQVTLRCSPISGHKSVSWYQQVLGQGPQFIFQYYEKEERGRGNFPDRFSARQFPNYSSELNVNALLLGDSALYLCASNYRASYEQYFGPGTRLTVT.

The rearrangement joins TRBV5-1 to TRBJ2-7; 8 positions agree with TRBD1. The J segment lost 2 bases and the V segment lost 4 bases, leaving 5 bases of the junction unmatched. This CDR3 has 14 amino acids. CDR1 is SGHRS, CDR2 YFSETQ, per germline. CDR3 residues: CASSATDRAYEQYF. CDR3 bases: TGCGCCAGCAGCGCCACGGACAGGGCCTACGAGCAGTACTTC.

J is TRBJ2-7 and V is TRBV9; the D gene is possibly TRBD1 (5 bases). Deletions cut 0 bases from V and 6 bases from J, with 10 bases between. CDR3 size: 13 residues. Germline CDR1 is SGDLS and CDR2 is YYNGEE. Written as DNA, the CDR3 is TGTGCCAGCAGCGTAGTAGGGGTCGGCGAGCAGTACTTC. Encoded protein: CASSVVGVGEQYF.

This chain links TRBV2 with TRBJ1-5, with D unclear. The CDR3 spans 15 residues. Between the trimmed V and J ends, which lost 7 bases and 4 bases, there was a span of 17 bases. The germline V gene has CDR1 SNHLY and CDR2 FYNNEI. The CDR3 DNA reads as TGTGCCAGCAAGGAGAGGGAAACCACTAATCAGCCCCAGCATTTT. It encodes CASKERETTNQPQHF.